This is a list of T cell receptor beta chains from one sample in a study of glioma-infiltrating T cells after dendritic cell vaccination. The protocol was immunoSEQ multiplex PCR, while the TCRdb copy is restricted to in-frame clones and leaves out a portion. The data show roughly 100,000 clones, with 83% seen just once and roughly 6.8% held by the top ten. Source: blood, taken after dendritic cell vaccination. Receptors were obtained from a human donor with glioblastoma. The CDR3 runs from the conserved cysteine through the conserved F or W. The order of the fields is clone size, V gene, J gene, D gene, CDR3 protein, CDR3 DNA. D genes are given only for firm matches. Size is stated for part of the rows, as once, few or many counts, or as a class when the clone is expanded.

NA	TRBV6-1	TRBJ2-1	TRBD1	CASSESFGTGAYNEQFF	TGTGCCAGCAGTGAGTCATTCGGGACAGGGGCCTACAATGAGCAGTTCTTC
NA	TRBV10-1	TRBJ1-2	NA	CASSRDRMTNYGYTF	TGCGCCAGCAGCCGAGACAGGATGACTAACTATGGCTACACCTTC
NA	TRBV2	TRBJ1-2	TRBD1	CASTRTGAYGYTF	TGTGCCAGCACCCGGACAGGGGCCTATGGCTACACCTTC
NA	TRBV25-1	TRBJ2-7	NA	CASSEGSGSESSYEQYF	TGTGCCAGCAGTGAGGGGTCCGGGAGCGAGAGCTCCTACGAGCAGTACTTC
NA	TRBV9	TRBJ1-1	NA	CASRIGLEGETEAFF	TGTGCCAGCAGGATTGGACTCGAGGGGGAGACTGAAGCTTTCTTT
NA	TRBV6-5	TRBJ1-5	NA	CASSYSSQGSPQHF	TGTGCCAGCAGTTACTCGAGCCAAGGGAGTCCCCAGCATTTT
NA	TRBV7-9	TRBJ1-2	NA	CASLGRTSGYTF	TGTGCCAGCTTGGGCCGCACATCGGGCTACACCTTC
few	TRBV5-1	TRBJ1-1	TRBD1	CASRSGTASMNTEAFF	TGCGCCAGCAGATCCGGGACAGCCAGTATGAACACTGAAGCTTTCTTT
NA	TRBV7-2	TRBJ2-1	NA	CASSLRQDGEQFF	TGTGCCAGCAGCCTTCGACAAGATGGTGAGCAGTTCTTC
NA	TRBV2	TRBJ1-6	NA	CASMLGGSYNSPLHF	TGTGCCAGCATGCTGGGGGGCTCCTATAATTCACCCCTCCACTTT
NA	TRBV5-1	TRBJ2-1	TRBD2	CASSLGTKPAGDNEQFF	TGCGCCAGCAGCCTCGGGACTAAACCCGCGGGGGATAATGAGCAGTTCTTC
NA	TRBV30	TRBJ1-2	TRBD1	CAWVKTGNDYGYTF	TGTGCCTGGGTAAAGACAGGGAATGACTATGGCTACACCTTC
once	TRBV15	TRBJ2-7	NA	CATSRDGEGYEQYF	TGTGCCACCAGCAGAGACGGAGAAGGCTACGAGCAGTACTTC
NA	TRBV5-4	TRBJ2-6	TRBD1	CASRPGQGFGANVLTF	TGTGCCAGCAGGCCGGGACAGGGTTTTGGGGCCAACGTCCTGACTTTC
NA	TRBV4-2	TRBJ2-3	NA	CASSQELRTISTDTQYF	TGTGCCAGCAGCCAAGAGTTGAGGACTATCTCCACAGATACGCAGTATTTT
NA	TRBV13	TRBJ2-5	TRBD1	CASSSRDREWEETQYF	TGTGCCAGCAGCTCCCGGGACAGGGAATGGGAAGAGACCCAGTACTTC
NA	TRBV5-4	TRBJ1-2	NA	CASTIRGGLQGYTF	TGTGCCAGCACCATCCGGGGGGGATTGCAGGGCTACACCTTC
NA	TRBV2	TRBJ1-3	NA	CASGGDPIASGNTIYF	TGTGCCAGCGGAGGGGACCCCATTGCCTCTGGAAACACCATATATTTT
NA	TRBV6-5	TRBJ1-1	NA	CASSIRDTYNTEAFF	TGTGCCAGCAGCATCCGGGACACCTATAACACTGAAGCTTTCTTT
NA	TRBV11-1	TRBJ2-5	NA	CASSLVPVETQYF	TGTGCCAGCAGCTTAGTTCCGGTAGAGACCCAGTACTTC
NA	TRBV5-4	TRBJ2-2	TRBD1	CASSLGRQGAGTGELFF	TGTGCCAGCAGCTTGGGTCGGCAGGGGGCAGGCACCGGGGAGCTGTTTTTT
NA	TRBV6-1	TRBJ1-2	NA	CASSDPVPYGYTF	TGTGCCAGCAGTGACCCGGTCCCCTATGGCTACACCTTC
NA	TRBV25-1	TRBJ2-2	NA	CASSEYSGDTDTGELFF	TGTGCCAGCAGTGAATATTCAGGGGATACAGACACCGGGGAGCTGTTTTTT
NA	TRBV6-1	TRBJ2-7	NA	CASSPTFHSYEQYF	TGTGCCAGCAGTCCGACATTCCATTCCTACGAGCAGTACTTC
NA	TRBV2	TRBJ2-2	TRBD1	CASSVQGSSTGELFF	TGTGCCAGCAGCGTACAGGGGAGTAGCACCGGGGAGCTGTTTTTT
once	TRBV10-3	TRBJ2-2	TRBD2	CATGGVNTGELFF	TGTGCCACGGGAGGGGTGAACACCGGGGAGCTGTTTTTT
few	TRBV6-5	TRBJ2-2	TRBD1	CASSFALQGTGELFF	TGTGCCAGCAGTTTTGCTTTACAGGGGACCGGGGAGCTGTTTTTT
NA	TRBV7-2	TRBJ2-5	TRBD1	CASRPGQPYQETQYF	TGTGCCAGCAGGCCGGGACAGCCGTACCAAGAGACCCAGTACTTC
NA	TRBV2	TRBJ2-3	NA	CASSELRGSTDTQYF	TGTGCCAGCAGTGAATTGCGGGGAAGCACAGATACGCAGTATTTT
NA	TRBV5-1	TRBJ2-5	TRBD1	CASSLAEDRAETQYF	TGCGCCAGCAGCTTGGCCGAAGACAGGGCAGAGACCCAGTACTTC
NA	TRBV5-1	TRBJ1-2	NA	CASSLQWARNGGYTF	TGCGCCAGCAGCCTCCAGTGGGCCCGGAATGGAGGCTACACCTTC
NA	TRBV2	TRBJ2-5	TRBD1	CASSEGGTGQETQYF	TGTGCCAGCAGTGAAGGTGGGACAGGTCAAGAGACCCAGTACTTC
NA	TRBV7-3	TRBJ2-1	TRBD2	CASSPTGTSGGASSSGYNEQFF	TGTGCCAGCAGCCCAACCGGGACTAGCGGGGGGGCCTCGAGTTCGGGGTACAATGAGCAGTTCTTC
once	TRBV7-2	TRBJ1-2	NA	CASSYHRVDNYGYTF	TGTGCCAGCAGCTACCACAGGGTGGATAACTATGGCTACACCTTC
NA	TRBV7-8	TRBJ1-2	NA	CASSLGPGTNYGYTF	TGTGCCAGCAGCTTAGGTCCAGGAACTAACTATGGCTACACCTTC
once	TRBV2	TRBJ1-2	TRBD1	CASTRTGQTRDYGYTF	TGTGCCAGCACCCGGACAGGACAGACACGAGACTATGGCTACACCTTC
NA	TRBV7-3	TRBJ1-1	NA	CASSPGEGTTEAFF	TGTGCCAGCAGCCCGGGGGAGGGGACCACTGAAGCTTTCTTT